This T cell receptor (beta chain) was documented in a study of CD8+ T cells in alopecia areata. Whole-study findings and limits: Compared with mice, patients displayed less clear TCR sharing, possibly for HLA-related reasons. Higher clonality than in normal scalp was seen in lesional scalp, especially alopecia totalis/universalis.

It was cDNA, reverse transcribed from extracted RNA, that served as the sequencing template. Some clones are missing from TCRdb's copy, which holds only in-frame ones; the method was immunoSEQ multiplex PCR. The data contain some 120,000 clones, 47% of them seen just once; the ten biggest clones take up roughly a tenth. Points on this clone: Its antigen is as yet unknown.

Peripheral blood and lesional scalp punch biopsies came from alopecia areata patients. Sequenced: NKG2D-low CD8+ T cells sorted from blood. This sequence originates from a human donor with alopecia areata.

The CDR3 sequence: CASSLDSGNEQYF. The CDR3 bases are TGCGCCAGCAGCTTGGATAGCGGGAACGAGCAGTACTTC. V gene TRBV5-1 combines with J gene TRBJ2-7; 8 bases agree with TRBD2. The CDR3 runs 13 residues. V trimming: 0 bases; J trimming: 5 bases; junction bases outside the gene matches: 1. From germline, CDR1 is SGHRS and CDR2 YFSETQ. The entire variable domain, with the rest obtained from reference TRBV5-1 and TRBJ2-7, is as follows: KAGVTQTPRYLIKTRGQQVTLSCSPISGHRSVSWYQQTPGQGLQFLFEYFSETQRNKGNFPGRFSGRQFSNSRSEMNVSTLELGDSALYLCASSLDSGNEQYFGPGTRLTVT.